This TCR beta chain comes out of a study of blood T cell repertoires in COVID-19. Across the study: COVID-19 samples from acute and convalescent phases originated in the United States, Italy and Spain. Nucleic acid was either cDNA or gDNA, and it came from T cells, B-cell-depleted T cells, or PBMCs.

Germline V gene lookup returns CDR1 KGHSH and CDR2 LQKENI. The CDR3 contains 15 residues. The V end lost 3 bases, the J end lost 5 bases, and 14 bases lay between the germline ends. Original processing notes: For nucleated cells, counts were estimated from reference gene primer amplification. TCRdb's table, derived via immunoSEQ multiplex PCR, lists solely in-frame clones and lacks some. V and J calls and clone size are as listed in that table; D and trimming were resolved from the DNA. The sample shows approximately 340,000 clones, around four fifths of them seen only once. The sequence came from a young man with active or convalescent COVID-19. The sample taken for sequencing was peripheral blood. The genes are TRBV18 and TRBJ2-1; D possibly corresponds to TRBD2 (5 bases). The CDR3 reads CASSPRTGPDNEQFF. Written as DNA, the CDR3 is TGTGCCAGCTCACCCCGGACTGGTCCGGACAATGAGCAGTTCTTC.